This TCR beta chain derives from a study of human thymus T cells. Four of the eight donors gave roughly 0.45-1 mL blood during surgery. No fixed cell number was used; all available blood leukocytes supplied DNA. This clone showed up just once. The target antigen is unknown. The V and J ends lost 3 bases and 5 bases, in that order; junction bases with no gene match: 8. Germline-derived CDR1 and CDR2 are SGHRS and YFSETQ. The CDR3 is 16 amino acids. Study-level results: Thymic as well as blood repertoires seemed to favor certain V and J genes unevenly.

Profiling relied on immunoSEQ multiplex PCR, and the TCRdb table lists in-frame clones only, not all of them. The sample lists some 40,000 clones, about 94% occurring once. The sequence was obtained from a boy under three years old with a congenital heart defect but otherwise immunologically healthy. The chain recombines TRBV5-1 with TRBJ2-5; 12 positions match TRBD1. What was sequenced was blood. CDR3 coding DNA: TGCGCCAGCAGCTGGGACAGGGGGCGCAATCTTGAGACCCAGTACTTC. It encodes CASSWDRGRNLETQYF.